Each of the 21 T cell receptor beta chains below was sequenced from the same sample in a study of molecular identifiers for immune sequencing clone quantification. MiXCR, applied by TCRdb to the PCR reads, yields one record per CDR3 protein. The sample lists just under 650,000 distinct CDR3 sequences, about 20% occurring once. The sample comprised naive CD8+ T cells from blood, with Jurkat cell RNA spiked in. Described subset: FACS-sorted CD8+CD4-CCR7+CD45RA+ naive T cells. The receptor set was obtained from a human donor in good health. Some libraries in this study had Jurkat cell RNA spiked in.

As regards this clonotype: A much larger clone differs by one base, so this may be a read error. The chain is built from TRBV12-5 and TRBJ2-7, with 9 bases matching TRBD1. The V gene's germline CDR1 is LGHNT and CDR2 FRNRAP. The CDR3 covers 13 residues. As DNA, the CDR3 is TGTGCTGGTGGTTTGGACAGGGGTTACGAGCAGTACTTC. Its translation: CAGGLDRGYEQYF.

This clonotype has a count of ten or more. The chain's CDR3 is CASSQGVLARGDEQYF. The CDR3 bases are TGCGCCAGCAGCCAAGGGGTACTAGCGAGGGGCGACGAGCAGTACTTC. The chain links TRBV4-3 to TRBJ2-7; 7 bases are shared with TRBD2. This CDR3 region has 16 residues. The J segment lost 5 bases and the V segment lost 1 base, leaving 11 bases of the junction unmatched. CDR1 is LGHNA and CDR2 is YSLEER in the germline V gene.

The table lists this clonotype with many counts. The V gene is TRBV28, the J gene TRBJ1-1; D remains ambiguous. Trimming removed 7 bases at V and 1 base at J, with 10 bases between. CDR3 length equals 13 residues. Germline-derived CDR1 and CDR2 are MDHEN and SYDVKM. As DNA, the CDR3 is TGTGCCAGCACTGACACAGCGAACACTGAAGCTTTCTTT. Translating gives CASTDTANTEAFF.

This clonotype was observed many times. This sequence joins TRBV7-9 and TRBJ2-1, with 12 bases identical to TRBD2. V was pared by 5 bases and J by 3 bases, with 5 bases of the junction left unmatched. Germline loops: CDR1 SEHNR, CDR2 FQNEAQ (reference sequence). This CDR3 is 16 amino acids long. The CDR3 nucleotides are TGTGCCAGCAGCAGACTAGCGGGAGACCACTACAATGAGCAGTTCTTC. This sequence encodes CASSRLAGDHYNEQFF.

This clonotype was detected only a few times. One end of the junction does not line up with germline, which may come from a read error. This sequence joins TRBV7-8 and TRBJ2-1; D assignment may be TRBD1 or TRBD2 (6 bases each). CDR1 and CDR2 from the germline V gene are SGHVS and FQNEAQ. The CDR3 spans 15 residues. CDR3 loop: CACSRRGPVYNEQFF. For the CDR3, the DNA is TGTGCCTGCAGCCGACGGGGGCCAGTCTACAATGAGCAGTTCTTC. Complete variable domain (other parts from reference TRBV7-8 and TRBJ2-1): GAGVSQSPRYKVAKRGQDVALRCDPISGHVSLFWYQQALGQGPEFLTYFQNEAQLDKSGLPSDRFFAERPEGSVSTLKIQRTQQEDSAVYLCACSRRGPVYNEQFFGPGTRLTVL.

Many counts were recorded for this clonotype. The chain is built from TRBV9 and TRBJ2-3; the D gene is possibly TRBD1 (6 bases). The length of the CDR3 is 16 residues. Germline V lookup: CDR1 SGDLS, CDR2 YYNGEE. V gave up 4 bases and J gave up 5 bases, with 20 bases separating them. The CDR3 protein is CASSLTHRETGDTQYF. The DNA for the CDR3 is TGTGCCAGCAGCCTCACTCACAGGGAAACTGGAGATACGCAGTATTTT.

The chain couples TRBV27 to TRBJ1-5; a weak D match, TRBD1 (5 bases). CDR1 is MNHEY and CDR2 is SMNVEV in the germline V gene (reference sequence). The length of the CDR3 is 16 residues. V lost 5 bases, J lost 9 bases, and 23 bases lay in between. CDR3 in DNA: TGTGCCAGCAGTCCCATTGGGACCGGAGGTTCCCGGCCCCAGCATTTT. This sequence encodes CASSPIGTGGSRPQHF.

This clonotype was observed a handful of times. With a much larger clone just one base away, this may be a read error. This chain joins TRBV30 and TRBJ2-7; possible D gene TRBD1, 6 bases. V gave up 0 bases and J gave up 4 bases, with 10 bases separating them. Germline CDR1 GTSNPN, CDR2 SVGIG (reference sequence). The CDR3 is 13 amino acids. The CDR3 coding sequence is TGTGCCTGGAGTGTAGACCAGGGGTACGAGCAGTACTTC. This translates into CAWSVDQGYEQYF.

Points on this clonotype: The junction departs from germline at one end; a sequencing error may be responsible. The gene calls are TRBV4-3 and TRBJ2-7; TRBD1 agrees at 7 bases. CDR1 is LGHNA and CDR2 is YSLEER in the germline V gene. The CDR3 consists of 15 residues. The chain's CDR3 is CASSQDRGRGYERYF. For the CDR3, the DNA is TGCGCCAGCAGCCAAGATCGCGGCAGGGGGTACGAGCGGTACTTC.

The chain links TRBV6-5 to TRBJ2-7; 7 nucleotides match TRBD1. The CDR3 runs 16 residues. V lost 0 bases and J lost 2; bases outside the gene matches: 7. CDR1 and CDR2 (germline): MNHEY, SVGAGI. This CDR3 is CASSYSIGQGAYEQYF. The CDR3 coding sequence is TGTGCCAGCAGTTACTCGATAGGTCAGGGGGCCTACGAGCAGTACTTC.

This clonotype has only a few counts. The V gene is TRBV4-3, the J gene TRBJ2-1; no definite D call. The CDR3 runs 16 residues. With 1 base removed from V and 5 bases from J, the gap between germline ends came to 15 bases. Germline loops: CDR1 LGHNA, CDR2 YSLEER. This CDR3 is CASSQVTVSEDNEQFF. CDR3 nucleotides: TGCGCCAGCAGCCAAGTCACAGTGTCAGAGGACAATGAGCAGTTCTTC.

This clonotype was recorded a few times. The V gene is TRBV7-9, the J gene TRBJ2-1; D call uncertain. Trimming left V 4 bases short and J 3 bases short, with 10 bases between. The germline V gene encodes CDR1 SEHNR and CDR2 FQNEAQ (reference sequence). The CDR3 loop spans 14 amino acids. The CDR3 protein is CASSSGFGYNEQFF. The CDR3 coding sequence is TGTGCCAGCAGCTCAGGTTTCGGCTACAATGAGCAGTTCTTC.

The chain combines TRBV27 with TRBJ2-1, with 10 bases lining up with TRBD1. This CDR3 comprises 17 residues. CDR1 and CDR2 from the germline V gene are MNHEY and SMNVEV (reference sequence). V shed 5 bases and J 8 bases; nucleotides not matched to a gene: 15. The CDR3 DNA is TGTGCCAGCAGTCTGGGGACAGGGGATCTACTAATCGATGAGCAGTTCTTC. It translates to CASSLGTGDLLIDEQFF.

A remark on this clonotype: Since a much larger clone is just one base distant, this may be a read error. The CDR3 does not end in the conserved phenylalanine or tryptophan, so this is likely a read error. V usage is TRBV2 and J usage is TRBJ2-5, with no clear D. This CDR3 has 11 amino acids. Per germline, CDR1 SNHLY and CDR2 FYNNEI. Trimming removed 4 bases at V and 4 bases at J, with 4 bases between. As DNA, the CDR3 is TGTGCCAGCAGTGTCACAGAGACCCAGTACTCC. This gives the protein CASSVTETQYS.

About this clonotype itself: With a much larger clone just one base away, this may be a read error. The rearrangement links TRBV11-2 to TRBJ1-1; TRBD1 is a possible D gene (6 bases). The CDR3 is made up of 16 amino acids. The germline V gene has CDR1 SGHAT and CDR2 FQNNGV. CDR3 sequence: CASGLVRDRTNTEAFF. The CDR3 DNA sequence: TGTGCCAGCGGCTTAGTACGCGACAGGACGAACACTGAAGCTTTCTTT.

This sequence joins TRBV5-4 and TRBJ1-4; D is uncertain. This CDR3 is 14 amino acids long. Trimming took off 1 base at V and 4 bases at J, with 8 bases between the two ends. Germline CDR1 and CDR2: SGHNT and YYREEE (reference sequence). CDR3 sequence reads: CASSLFGYNEKLFF. The CDR3 nucleotides read TGTGCCAGCAGCTTGTTCGGCTATAATGAAAAACTGTTTTTT. The whole variable domain, filled in from reference TRBV5-4 and TRBJ1-4, reads ETGVTQSPTHLIKTRGQQVTLRCSSQSGHNTVSWYQQALGQGPQFIFQYYREEENGRGNFPPRFSGLQFPNYSSELNVNALELDDSALYLCASSLFGYNEKLFFGSGTQLSVL.

The chain has TRBV6-2 or TRBV6-3 and TRBJ1-1; D is undetermined. V lost 4 bases to trimming and J lost 0 bases, with 15 bases between them. The CDR3 loop spans 16 amino acids. Germline V CDR1 and CDR2: MNHEY, SVGEGT. The CDR3 region is CASSSGLQLMNTEAFF. Here the CDR3 DNA reads TGTGCCAGCAGTTCGGGCCTACAGTTGATGAACACTGAAGCTTTCTTT.

This clonotype was seen many times. The gene calls are TRBV7-6 and TRBJ2-3; 13 bases line up with TRBD2. The CDR3 length is 19 residues. CDR1 is SGHVS, CDR2 FNYEAQ, per germline. The trim removed 5 bases at V and 0 bases at J, leaving 11 bases unmatched. CDR3 region: CASSIPPGLAGSSTDTQYF. The DNA of the CDR3 is TGTGCCAGCAGCATCCCTCCGGGACTAGCGGGGAGTAGCACAGATACGCAGTATTTT.

In regard to this clonotype: A much larger clone lies one base from this, so it may be a read error. V and J are TRBV27 and TRBJ2-5, with D unresolved. CDR1 is MNHEY and CDR2 is SMNVEV in the germline V gene (reference sequence). The CDR3 runs 14 residues. This chain's CDR3 is CAGSSLDPQETQYF. In nucleotides, the CDR3 is TGTGCCGGCAGTAGCCTGGACCCTCAAGAGACCCAGTACTTC.

The chain recombines TRBV7-6 with TRBJ2-5; the match to TRBD2 covers 9 bases. The CDR3 sequence is 18 residues long. The germline V gene encodes CDR1 SGHVS and CDR2 FNYEAQ. J gave up 4 bases and V 1 base, and 13 bases lay outside the gene matches. This CDR3 is CASSLVDSISGGLETQYF. CDR3 coding DNA: TGTGCCAGCAGCTTAGTAGATAGTATTAGCGGGGGTCTAGAGACCCAGTACTTC.

This clonotype was detected ten times or more. V usage is TRBV4-1 and J usage is TRBJ2-2; D is undetermined. CDR1 and CDR2 from the germline V gene are MGHRA and YSYEKL. The CDR3 is made up of 14 amino acids. V was shortened by 0 bases and J by 11 bases, with 13 bases between the two germline ends. CDR3 coding DNA: TGCGCCAGCAGCCAAGAGGTCGGTTTGGATGAGCTGTTTTTT. It codes for CASSQEVGLDELFF.